These T cell receptor beta chains were read from a single sample in a study of CD8 T cells in ankylosing spondylitis. TCRdb reprocessed the 5' RACE reads via MiXCR and lists one record per CDR3 protein. The sample includes around 890,000 distinct CDR3 sequences, approximately 12% of them seen just once. The sequenced sample was blood, either unsorted or a sorted T cell fraction (not recorded which). Receptors originate from a male donor with ankylosing spondylitis. Both conserved end residues are part of each CDR3. D genes are given only for firm matches. Clone size appears in some rows only: once, few, many, or a class for an expanded clone.

clone size | J gene | V gene | D gene | CDR3 protein | CDR3 DNA
few | TRBJ2-3 | TRBV20-1 | TRBD1 | CSARRDRATDTQYF | TGCAGTGCTAGACGTGACAGGGCCACAGATACGCAGTATTTT
. | TRBJ2-7 | TRBV20-1 | . | CSAGRWGVLSYEQYF | TGCAGTGCTGGTCGTTGGGGGGTCCTCTCCTACGAGCAGTACTTC
. | TRBJ1-2 | TRBV7-9 | . | CASSLVKALPNNYGYTF | TGTGCCAGCAGCTTAGTTAAGGCCCTACCCAACAACTATGGCTACACCTTC
. | TRBJ2-7 | TRBV5-6 | TRBD1 | CASSPPGTGNDEQYF | TGTGCCAGCAGCCCTCCTGGGACAGGGAACGACGAGCAGTACTTC
. | TRBJ1-2 | TRBV29-1 | . | CSVDRAGWGYGYTF | TGCAGCGTTGACCGGGCAGGGTGGGGCTATGGCTACACCTTC
many | TRBJ2-1 | TRBV4-2 | . | CASSQAYVNEQFF | TGTGCCAGCAGCCAAGCTTATGTGAATGAGCAGTTCTTC
few | TRBJ1-1 | TRBV29-1 | . | CSVSGTEAFF | TGCAGCGTTTCGGGCACTGAAGCTTTCTTT
few | TRBJ2-1 | TRBV5-6 | . | CASSWLSGSYNEQFF | TGTGCCAGCAGCTGGTTATCGGGCTCCTACAATGAGCAGTTCTTC
many | TRBJ1-1 | TRBV6-1 | . | CASIPGMNTEAFF | TGTGCCAGCATTCCCGGCATGAACACTGAAGCTTTCTTT
few | TRBJ2-2 | TRBV5-8 | . | CASSFRISGELFF | TGTGCCAGCAGCTTTCGTATCTCCGGGGAGCTGTTTTTT
. | TRBJ2-1 | TRBV3-1 | . | CASSPLSRTYNEQFF | TGTGCCAGCAGCCCACTATCGCGGACCTACAATGAGCAGTTCTTC
. | TRBJ2-5 | TRBV6-2/TRBV6-3 | TRBD2 | CASSYFRSGTSGRETQYF | TGTGCCAGCAGTTACTTCCGATCCGGGACTAGCGGGAGGGAGACCCAGTACTTC
many | TRBJ1-1 | TRBV6-5 | . | CASSYADTRAAFF | TGTGCCAGCAGTTACGCCGATACACGGGCGGCTTTCTTT
. | TRBJ1-2 | TRBV7-2 | . | CASSLERGDGYTF | TGTGCCAGCAGCTTAGAAAGGGGAGATGGCTACACCTTC
once | TRBJ1-2 | TRBV5-6 | TRBD1 | CASSLRTGVTGYTF | TGTGCCAGCAGCTTGCGGACAGGGGTGACCGGCTACACCTTC
few | TRBJ1-6 | TRBV29-1 | . | CIESRGSYNSPLHF | TGCATCGAAAGTAGGGGCTCCTATAATTCACCCCTCCACTTT
. | TRBJ2-1 | TRBV7-2 | . | CASSFSPQAGSSYNEQFF | TGTGCCAGCAGCTTCAGCCCCCAGGCGGGGAGCTCCTACAATGAGCAGTTCTTC
few | TRBJ1-2 | TRBV28 | TRBD1 | CASSLWDRRNGYTF | TGTGCCAGCAGTTTATGGGACAGGAGGAATGGCTACACCTTC
few | TRBJ1-1 | TRBV13 | . | CASAIGIANTEAFF | TGTGCCAGCGCGATTGGGATAGCGAACACTGAAGCTTTCTTT
. | TRBJ1-1 | TRBV15 | . | CATSRASLNTEAFF | TGTGCCACCAGCAGAGCGAGCTTGAACACTGAAGCTTTCTTT
. | TRBJ1-2 | TRBV5-1 | . | CASSLSAPGTYGYTF | TGCGCCAGCAGCCTAAGTGCACCCGGGACCTATGGCTACACCTTC
few | TRBJ2-1 | TRBV28 | TRBD2 | CASSLWGPGGLYNEQFF | TGTGCCAGCAGTTTATGGGGGCCGGGAGGGCTCTACAATGAGCAGTTCTTC
few | TRBJ2-7 | TRBV9 | . | CASSVGLVGHPSYEQYF | TGTGCCAGCAGCGTAGGTTTAGTGGGACACCCCTCCTACGAGCAGTACTTC
few | TRBJ2-2 | TRBV4-2 | . | CASSQVYYRELFF | TGTGCCAGCAGCCAAGTCTATTACCGGGAGCTGTTTTTT
. | TRBJ2-3 | TRBV5-1 | TRBD2 | CASSQGLADSTDTQYF | TGCGCCAGCAGCCAGGGACTAGCGGATAGCACAGATACGCAGTATTTT
. | TRBJ2-5 | TRBV6-1 | . | CASRRRGGGPLETQYF | TGTGCCAGCAGAAGGAGGGGGGGCGGCCCCCTAGAGACCCAGTACTTC
. | TRBJ2-3 | TRBV25-1 | . | CASSDPGRGATDTQYF | TGTGCCAGCAGTGACCCTGGACGGGGCGCGACAGATACGCAGTATTTT
. | TRBJ2-1 | TRBV20-1 | . | CSAVLARSYNEQFF | TGCAGTGCCGTACTAGCCCGCTCCTACAATGAGCAGTTCTTC
. | TRBJ2-5 | TRBV5-1 | TRBD2 | CASSFRGGRETQYF | TGCGCCAGCAGCTTCCGAGGCGGGAGGGAGACCCAGTACTTC
many | TRBJ1-2 | TRBV5-1 | . | CASSLFGGTADGYTF | TGCGCCAGCAGCTTGTTTGGGGGAACGGCGGATGGCTACACCTTC
few | TRBJ1-3 | TRBV20-1 | . | CSASSGRRNTIYF | TGCAGTGCTAGTTCGGGGAGAAGAAACACCATATATTTT
many | TRBJ2-2 | TRBV11-2 | TRBD2 | CASSLVATSGRPSGELFF | TGTGCCAGCAGCTTAGTGGCGACTAGCGGGAGACCTTCCGGGGAGCTGTTTTTT
. | TRBJ2-7 | TRBV6-5 | TRBD1 | CASSYAGGLYEQYF | TGTGCCAGCAGTTACGCAGGGGGCCTTTACGAGCAGTACTTC